Given below is one T cell receptor (beta chain) in context. Produced via immunoSEQ multiplex PCR; TCRdb's table is partial and in-frame only. The sample holds about 40,000 clones, roughly 76% seen once. The sample comes from a study of STAT5B mutations in CD4+ large granular lymphocyte leukemia. Material for sequencing was CD4+ T cells from blood buffy coats. The TCR comes from a human donor in good health.

The CDR3 bases are TGTGCCAGCAACTCTGGACAGGGTCACCGTTCACCCCTCCACTTT. Protein: CASNSGQGHRSPLHF. The rearrangement uses TRBV10-3 and TRBJ1-6, with 8 bases that match TRBD1. The junction had 14 bases not matched to a gene; V was cut back by 10 bases and J by 9 bases. From germline, CDR1 is ENHRY and CDR2 SYGVKD. The CDR3 sequence is 15 residues long.